This note documents a single T cell receptor beta chain sequence. The target antigen is unknown. The V gene lost 0 bases and the J gene lost 3 bases, with 12 bases spanning the gap. The germline V gene encodes CDR1 LGHNA and CDR2 YSLEER. CDR3 length equals 15 residues. Donors were nominally healthy when sampled, though unrecorded immune exposures were likely. The entry originates in a study of cytomegalovirus exposure and HLA in healthy donors. Study-wide results and caveats: Among TCR beta chains, those listed as cytomegalovirus-associated numbered roughly 150.

PCR amplification relied on 60 Vbeta primers (plus 13 Jbeta primers). Assay used: immunoSEQ multiplex PCR; TCRdb lists only in-frame clones, some missing. The sample has about 50,000 clones; roughly 76% are singletons. The TCR sequence derives from a woman between 40 and 50 years old in good health and CMV-seropositive. Sequencing input: PBMCs. This sequence joins TRBV4-3 and TRBJ2-7, with D tentatively TRBD1 (5 bases). CDR3: CASSQDGPGLYEQYF. In DNA form, the CDR3 reads TGCGCCAGCAGCCAAGATGGGCCAGGGCTCTACGAGCAGTACTTC.